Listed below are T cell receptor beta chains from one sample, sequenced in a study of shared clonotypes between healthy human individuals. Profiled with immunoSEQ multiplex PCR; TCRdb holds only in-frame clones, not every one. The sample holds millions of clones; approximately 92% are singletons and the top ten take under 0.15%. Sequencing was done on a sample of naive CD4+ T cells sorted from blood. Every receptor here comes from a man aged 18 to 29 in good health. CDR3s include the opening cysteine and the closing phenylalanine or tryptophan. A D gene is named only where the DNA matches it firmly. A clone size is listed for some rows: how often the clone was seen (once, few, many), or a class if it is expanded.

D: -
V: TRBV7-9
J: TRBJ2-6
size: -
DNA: TGTGCCAGCAGCCCAACCTTCTCTGGGGCCAACGTCCTGACTTTC
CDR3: CASSPTFSGANVLTF

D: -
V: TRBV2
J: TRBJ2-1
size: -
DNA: TGTGCCAGCAGTGACGCCTTAAACAATGAGCAGTTCTTC
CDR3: CASSDALNNEQFF

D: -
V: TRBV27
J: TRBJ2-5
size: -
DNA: TGTGCCAGCAGTCTAGCCCCCGGGACACGGGCTGAGACCCAGTACTTC
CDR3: CASSLAPGTRAETQYF

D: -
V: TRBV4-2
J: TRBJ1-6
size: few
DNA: TGTGCCAGCAGCCAACAAGGGGAGTTGGGTTCACCCCTCCACTTT
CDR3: CASSQQGELGSPLHF

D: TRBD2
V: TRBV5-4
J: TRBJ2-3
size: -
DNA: TGTGCCAGCAGCTTGGAAGCGGGAGGGAGGACAGATACGCAGTATTTT
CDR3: CASSLEAGGRTDTQYF

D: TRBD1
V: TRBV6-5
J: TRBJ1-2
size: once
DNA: TGTGCCAGCAGTTACTTGACAGGGGCCGAAAATGGCTACACCTTC
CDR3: CASSYLTGAENGYTF

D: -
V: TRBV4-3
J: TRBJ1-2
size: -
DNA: TGCGCCAGCAGCCAAGAACCGGCAGGGATTAACTATGGCTACACCTTC
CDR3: CASSQEPAGINYGYTF

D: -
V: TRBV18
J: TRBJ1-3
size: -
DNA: TGTGCCAGCTCACCGGACGTAAGGAGCTCTGGAAACACCATATATTTT
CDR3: CASSPDVRSSGNTIYF

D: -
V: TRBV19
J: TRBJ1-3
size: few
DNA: TGTGCCAGTAGCGACAACTCTGGAAACACCATATATTTT
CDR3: CASSDNSGNTIYF

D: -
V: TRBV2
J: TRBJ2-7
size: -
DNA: TGTGCCAGCAGTGGGGGAGGCGAGCAGTACTTC
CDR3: CASSGGGEQYF

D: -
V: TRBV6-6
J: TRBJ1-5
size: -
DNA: TGTGCCAGCAAAGGGCTAGGGCAGCCCCAGCATTTT
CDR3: CASKGLGQPQHF

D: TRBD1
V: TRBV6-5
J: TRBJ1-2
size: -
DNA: TGTGCCAGCAGTATGGCCGGGACAGGCTATGGCTACACCTTC
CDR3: CASSMAGTGYGYTF

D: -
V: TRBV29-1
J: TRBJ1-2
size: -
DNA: TGCAGCGTTGAAGATCTTGGGGGCTACACCTTC
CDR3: CSVEDLGGYTF

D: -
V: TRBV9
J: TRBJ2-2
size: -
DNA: TGTGCCAGCAGCGTAGTTCCTACGGCCTCCCCCGGGACCGGGGAGCTGTTTTTT
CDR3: CASSVVPTASPGTGELFF

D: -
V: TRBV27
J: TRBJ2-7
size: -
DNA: TGTGCCAGCGTTAGGAACGCAGGGATCGAGCAGTACTTC
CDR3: CASVRNAGIEQYF

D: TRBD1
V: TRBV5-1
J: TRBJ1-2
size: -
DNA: TGCGCCAGCAGCGAAACCGGGACAGGGAGACCTAGGCACTATGGCTACACCTTC
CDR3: CASSETGTGRPRHYGYTF

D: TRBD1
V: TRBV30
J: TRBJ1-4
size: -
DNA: TGTGCCTGGAGTGCACCCGGGACAGCATCTAGAAAACTGTTTTTT
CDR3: CAWSAPGTASRKLFF

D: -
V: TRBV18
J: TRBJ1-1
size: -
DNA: TGTGCCAGCTCACCTACCAGCGCTGAAGCTTTCTTT
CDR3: CASSPTSAEAFF

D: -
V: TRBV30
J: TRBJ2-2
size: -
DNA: TGTGCCTGGAGTGTACGCTTGACCGGGGAGCTGTTTTTT
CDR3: CAWSVRLTGELFF

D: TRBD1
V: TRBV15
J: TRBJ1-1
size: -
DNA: TGTGCCACCAGCAGAAAAGGAGGGTCAGGGGGAGAAGCTTTCTTT
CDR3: CATSRKGGSGGEAFF

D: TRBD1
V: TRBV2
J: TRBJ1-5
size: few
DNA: TGTGCCAGCAGGGGACAGCCTAATCAGCCCCAGCATTTT
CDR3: CASRGQPNQPQHF

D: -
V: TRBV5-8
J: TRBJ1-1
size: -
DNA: TGTGCCAGCAAGATTCAGGCATTGAACACTGAAGCTTTCTTT
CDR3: CASKIQALNTEAFF

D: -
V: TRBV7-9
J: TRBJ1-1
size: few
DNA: TGTGCCAGCAGCTTAACGATGGGGGGGATGAACACTGAAGCTTTCTTT
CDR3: CASSLTMGGMNTEAFF

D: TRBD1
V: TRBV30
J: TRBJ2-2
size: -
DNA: TGTGCCTGGAGTGTTGCGGACAGGGATACCGGGGAGCTGTTTTTT
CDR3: CAWSVADRDTGELFF

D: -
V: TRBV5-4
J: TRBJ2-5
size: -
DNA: TGTGCCCTCGGGGGCGGGAGCGGGGAGACCCAGTACTTC
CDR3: CALGGGSGETQYF

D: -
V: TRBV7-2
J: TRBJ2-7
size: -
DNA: TGTGCCAGCAGCTTGGCGGAGACCTACGAGCAGTACTTC
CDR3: CASSLAETYEQYF

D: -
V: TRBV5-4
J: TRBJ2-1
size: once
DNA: TGTGCCAGCAGCTTGGCGGGGTCAGGGGATGAGCAGTTCTTC
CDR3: CASSLAGSGDEQFF

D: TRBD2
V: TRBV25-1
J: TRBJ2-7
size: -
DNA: TGTGCCAGCAGTGGCTGGACTAGCGGTACCTACGAGCAGTACTTC
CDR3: CASSGWTSGTYEQYF

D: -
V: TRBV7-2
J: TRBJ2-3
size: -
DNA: TGTGCCAGCAGCTTCGGGACACCTTTCACAGATACGCAGTATTTT
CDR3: CASSFGTPFTDTQYF